This T cell receptor (beta chain) was captured by sequencing in a study of CD8+CD57+ T cells in acquired aplastic anemia. The overall study: Isolated CD4+ and CD8+ cells, once sorted, yielded DNA averaging about 3.4 ug.

This clonotype was counted between two and nine times. The antigen is unknown. Genomic DNA constituted the template upon which TCR beta VDJ and CDR3 profiling was performed. TCRdb re-derived calls from the reads in MiXCR, one entry per CDR3 protein. The profile shows 150,000 to 200,000 distinct CDR3 sequences, around 65% of them singletons. Germline V CDR1 and CDR2: DFQATT, SNEGSKA (reference sequence). The CDR3 runs to 14 residues. Losses at the gene ends were 1 base for V and 1 base for J; bases not matched to a gene: 1. Study-wide results and limits: Researchers report that twenty-nine CD8+ CDR3 sequences appeared in both patients and controls. Simpson's diversity of CD8+ cells was not significantly different in patients compared with controls.

The chain has TRBV20-1 and TRBJ1-1; 9 bases are shared with TRBD1. This clonotype originated in a human donor with severe aplastic anemia or a healthy control (not recorded which). The sequenced sample was sorted CD4+, CD8+, or CD8+CD57+ T cells (not recorded which) from PBMCs. CDR3: CSARGGQGNTEAFF. The CDR3 coding sequence is TGCAGTGCTAGAGGGGGACAGGGGAACACTGAAGCTTTCTTT.